The T cell receptor beta chain described here comes from a study of vaccination and CD4 T cells after COVID-19. In the study overall: Median time from second vaccine dose to sampling was about 70 days (14 to 241).

Researchers used the Oncomine TCR Beta short-read assay to sequence DNA from cultured CD4+ T cells. TCRdb processed the PCR reads anew with MiXCR; each CDR3 protein has one entry. The repertoire consists of 15,000 to 20,000 distinct CDR3 sequences, with 55% to 75% occurring once and the leading ten covering around 10%. General study findings and limits: Convalescent patient numbers were relatively low, with no early post-infection timepoints.

This CDR3 region has 15 residues. Germline V gene sequence: CDR1 MNHEY, CDR2 SVGAGI. The V end was cut by 0 bases, the J end by 2 bases, with 8 bases between. A word on this clonotype: Its target is not known.

Treatment in this sample: roughly 10-day PBMC culture with coronavirus spike peptide pools or control peptides (ViraFEST assay). With peptide pools, ViraFEST first expanded antigen-specific T cells and afterwards sequenced their TCRs. The source is a human donor who had recovered from COVID-19. V usage is TRBV6-5 and J usage is TRBJ2-1; D may be TRBD2 (5 bases). The sample was CD4+ T cells from blood, cultured in vitro. CDR3 residues: CASSYSRRAYNEQFF. CDR3 bases: TGTGCCAGCAGTTACTCTAGGCGGGCCTACAATGAGCAGTTCTTC.